These 16 T cell receptor beta chains came from one sample sequenced in a study of shared clonotypes between healthy human individuals. Clones were read by immunoSEQ multiplex PCR, and TCRdb kept only the in-frame ones, dropping some. The sample includes 90,000 to 120,000 clones, approximately 70% seen only once; the top ten take approximately 23%. The sequencing input was memory CD8+ T cells sorted from blood. The subset here: CD45RO+ cells pooled with CCR7-negative TemRA cells. These receptors were taken from a woman in her thirties in good health.

This sequence joins TRBV29-1 and TRBJ2-1; no clear D gene. V was clipped by 5 bases and J by 6 bases, with 20 bases between them. CDR1 is SQVTM and CDR2 is ANQGSEA in the germline V gene. The CDR3 runs 15 residues. The CDR3 DNA reads as TGCAGCGTTCCATTGACTGCCAATATAGGCAATGAGCAGTTCTTC. Translation: CSVPLTANIGNEQFF.

This clone was seen more than once but under ten times. J is TRBJ2-3 and V is TRBV7-9, with D perhaps matching TRBD2 (6 bases). This CDR3 is 15 amino acids long. V was shortened by 7 bases and J by 1 base, with 15 bases between the two germline ends. CDR1 and CDR2 from the germline V gene are SEHNR and FQNEAQ (reference sequence). The CDR3 DNA sequence: TGTGCCAGCACAGGTGGCTCTAGCGGCACAGATACGCAGTATTTT. Translated, it gives CASTGGSSGTDTQYF.

CDR3 sequence (DNA): TGTGCCAGCAGCGCCAGGGGGGACTCCTACGAGCAGTACTTC. The encoded protein is CASSARGDSYEQYF. The J gene is TRBJ2-7, the V gene TRBV9; D may be TRBD1 (7 bases). The CDR3 sequence is 14 residues long. The V end lost 3 bases, the J end lost 0 bases, and 10 bases lay between the germline ends. Germline V gives CDR1 SGDLS, CDR2 YYNGEE.

This chain connects TRBV7-9 to TRBJ1-2; 7 bases align to TRBD1. Germline loops: CDR1 SEHNR, CDR2 FQNEAQ (reference sequence). There are 14 residues in the CDR3. V shed 4 bases and J 6 bases; nucleotides not matched to a gene: 8. CDR3 sequence: CASSSSAGGHGYTF. The CDR3 nucleotides are TGTGCCAGCAGCTCTTCTGCAGGGGGGCATGGCTACACCTTC.

The chain uses TRBV6-4 and TRBJ2-6; D gene uncertain. CDR3 size: 18 residues. V was cut by 4 bases and J by 5 bases, with 21 bases left in between. Germline CDR1 and CDR2: MRHNA and SNTAGT. The CDR3 nucleotides are TGTGCCAGCAGTGTCCACTGCTCACGACAAAGTCGGGCCAACGTCCTGACTTTC. Protein: CASSVHCSRQSRANVLTF.

The chain uses TRBV6-6 and TRBJ1-5, with 7 nucleotides matching TRBD1. Germline-derived CDR1 and CDR2 are MNHNY and SVGAGI (reference sequence). The CDR3 extends over 14 amino acids. The trim removed 5 bases at V and 7 bases at J, leaving 8 bases unmatched. CDR3 in amino acids: CASSLQGVGQPQHF. CDR3 DNA sequence: TGTGCCAGCAGTCTTCAGGGGGTCGGCCAGCCCCAGCATTTT.

This chain links TRBV4-2 with TRBJ2-1; 10 nucleotides line up with TRBD2. J was trimmed by 8 bases and V by 6 bases; bases with no gene match: 10. Germline CDR1 reads LGHNA; CDR2 reads YNFKEQ. This CDR3 has 15 residues. The CDR3 region has the DNA TGTGCCAGCAGTAATGTAGCGGGAGGAGAGGATGAGCAGTTCTTC. Its protein is CASSNVAGGEDEQFF.

CDR3 nucleotide sequence: TGTGCCAGCAGCCCCGGACTAGCGGGAGTCTACGAGCAGTACTTC. Translating it yields CASSPGLAGVYEQYF. The chain couples TRBV5-8 to TRBJ2-7, with 13 bases that match TRBD2. This CDR3 is 15 amino acids long. The J segment lost 3 bases and the V segment lost 4 bases, leaving 4 bases of the junction unmatched. Germline V lookup: CDR1 SGHTS, CDR2 YDEGEE.

There are a few counts of this clone. This sequence joins TRBV7-9 and TRBJ1-1; D is perhaps TRBD1 (5 bases). This CDR3 has 15 amino acids. The V end lost 5 bases, the J end lost 7 bases, and 20 bases lay between the germline ends. CDR1 and CDR2 (germline): SEHNR, FQNEAQ (reference sequence). DNA for the CDR3: TGTGCCAGCAGCCCGAGTCAGGGTCGAGACGTTGAAGCTTTCTTT. Protein sequence: CASSPSQGRDVEAFF.

This clone was recorded a few times. The genes are TRBV19 and TRBJ1-1; D is undetermined. Germline loops: CDR1 LNHDA, CDR2 SQIVND (reference sequence). V was trimmed by 3 bases and J by 0 bases, leaving 8 bases between them. The CDR3 totals 14 residues. In DNA form, the CDR3 reads TGTGCCAGTAGTATGTACAGATTGAACACTGAAGCTTTCTTT. Translated: CASSMYRLNTEAFF.

Judged by abundance, this clone is medium-sized. The rearrangement joins TRBV27 to TRBJ2-7; TRBD2 matches 8 bases. Losses at the gene ends were 8 bases for V and 4 bases for J; bases not matched to a gene: 7. Germline CDR1 is MNHEY and CDR2 is SMNVEV (reference sequence). The CDR3 extends over 13 amino acids. The CDR3 DNA reads TGTGCCAGCCAGGGTAGCGGGAAGTACGAGCAGTACTTC. Its translation: CASQGSGKYEQYF.

V usage is TRBV2 and J usage is TRBJ1-2; D is unresolved. V was trimmed by 8 bases and J by 7 bases, leaving 17 bases between them. The CDR3 has 13 residues. Looked up from germline, CDR1 is SNHLY and CDR2 is FYNNEI. The CDR3 DNA reads as TGTGCCAGCCATACCGGACCGCGGGGTGGCTACACCTTC. Amino acids: CASHTGPRGGYTF.

J is TRBJ1-1 and V is TRBV9; no clear D. V was pared by 2 bases and J by 5 bases, with 13 bases between. This CDR3 is 14 amino acids long. The V gene's germline CDR1 is SGDLS and CDR2 YYNGEE. DNA for the CDR3: TGTGCCAGCAGCGTTCACGAATTGGGGACTGAAGCTTTCTTT. Protein sequence: CASSVHELGTEAFF.

A single count supports this clone. The chain couples TRBV7-3 to TRBJ1-2; D call uncertain. The CDR3 has 13 amino acids. V was trimmed by 4 bases and J by 7 bases, leaving 13 bases between them. CDR1 SGHTA and CDR2 FQGTGA come from the germline V gene. CDR3 nucleotides: TGTGCCAGCAGCTCCACGGACGGAGGTGGCTACACCTTC. It codes for CASSSTDGGGYTF.

V gene TRBV6-5 combines with J gene TRBJ2-2; D is perhaps TRBD2 (5 bases). Trimming pared 3 bases from V and 3 bases from J, leaving 11 bases between. Germline V gives CDR1 MNHEY, CDR2 SVGAGI. This CDR3 contains 15 residues. In DNA form, the CDR3 reads TGTGCCAGCAGTTATACGGGAATGGACACCGGGGAGCTGTTTTTT. It specifies CASSYTGMDTGELFF.

This clone was recorded a few times. The chain carries TRBV5-6 and TRBJ2-1; 10 nucleotides line up with TRBD2. The J segment lost 3 bases and the V segment lost 0 bases, leaving 0 bases of the junction unmatched. This CDR3 is built from 15 residues. Germline V gives CDR1 SGHDT, CDR2 YYEEEE. The CDR3 sequence: CASSLGTSGYNEQFF. CDR3 coding DNA: TGTGCCAGCAGCTTGGGGACTAGCGGCTACAATGAGCAGTTCTTC.